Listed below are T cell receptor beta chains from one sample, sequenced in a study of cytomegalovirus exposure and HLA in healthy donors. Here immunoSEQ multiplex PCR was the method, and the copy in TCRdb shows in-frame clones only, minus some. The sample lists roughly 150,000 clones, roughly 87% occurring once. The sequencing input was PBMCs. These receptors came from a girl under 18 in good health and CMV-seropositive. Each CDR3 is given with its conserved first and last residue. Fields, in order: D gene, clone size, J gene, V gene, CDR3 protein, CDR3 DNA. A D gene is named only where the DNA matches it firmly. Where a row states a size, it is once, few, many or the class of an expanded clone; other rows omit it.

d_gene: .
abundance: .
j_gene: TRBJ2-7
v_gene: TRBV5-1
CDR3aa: CASSDRIYEQYF
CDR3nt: TGCGCCAGCAGCGACAGGATTTACGAGCAGTACTTC

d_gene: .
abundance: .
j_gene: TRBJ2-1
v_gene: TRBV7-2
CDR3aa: CASSLQGPHNEQFF
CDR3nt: TGTGCCAGCAGCTTACAGGGTCCCCACAATGAGCAGTTCTTC

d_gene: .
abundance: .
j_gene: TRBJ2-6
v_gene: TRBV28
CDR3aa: CATTPLGPGFDVLTF
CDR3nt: TGTGCCACTACACCCCTAGGACCGGGGTTCGACGTCCTGACTTTC

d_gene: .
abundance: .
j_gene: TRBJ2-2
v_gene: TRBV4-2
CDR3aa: CASSQDPASSSELFF
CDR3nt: TGTGCCAGCAGCCAAGATCCAGCTAGCTCCTCGGAGCTGTTTTTT

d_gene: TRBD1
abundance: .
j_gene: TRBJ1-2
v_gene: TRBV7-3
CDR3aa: CASSLVPGGKYGYTF
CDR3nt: TGTGCCAGCAGCTTAGTACCAGGGGGCAAATATGGCTACACCTTC

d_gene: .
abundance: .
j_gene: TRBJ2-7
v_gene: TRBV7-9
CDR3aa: CASSPRQGAHSGSSYEQYF
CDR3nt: TGTGCCAGCAGCCCCAGACAGGGGGCGCATAGCGGGAGCTCCTACGAGCAGTACTTC

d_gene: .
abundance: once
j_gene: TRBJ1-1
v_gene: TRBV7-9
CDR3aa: CASSLIGGLAEAFF
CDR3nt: TGTGCCAGCAGCTTAATCGGGGGGTTGGCTGAAGCTTTCTTT

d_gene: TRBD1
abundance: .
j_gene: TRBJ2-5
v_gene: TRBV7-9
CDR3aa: CASDGQGGETQYF
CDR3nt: TGTGCCAGCGACGGACAGGGCGGTGAGACCCAGTACTTC

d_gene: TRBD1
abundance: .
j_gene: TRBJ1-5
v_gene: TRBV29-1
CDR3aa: CSVSTGSHQPQHF
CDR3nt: TGCAGCGTCTCGACAGGGTCCCATCAGCCCCAGCATTTT

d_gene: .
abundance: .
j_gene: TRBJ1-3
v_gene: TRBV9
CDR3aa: CASSVDRDDTIYF
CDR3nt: TGTGCCAGCAGCGTAGACAGGGATGACACCATATATTTT

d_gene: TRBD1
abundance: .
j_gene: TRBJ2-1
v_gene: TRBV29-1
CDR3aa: CSVADRANHNEQFF
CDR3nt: TGCAGCGTCGCCGACAGGGCCAATCACAATGAGCAGTTCTTC

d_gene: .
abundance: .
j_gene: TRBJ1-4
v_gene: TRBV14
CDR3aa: CASSQVNRVNPTNEKLFF
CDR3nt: TGTGCCAGCAGCCAAGTAAACCGCGTCAACCCAACTAATGAAAAACTGTTTTTT

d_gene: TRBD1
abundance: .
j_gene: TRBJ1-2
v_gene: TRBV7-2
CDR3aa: CASSSDRGPLYGYTF
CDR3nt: TGTGCCAGCAGCTCAGACAGGGGACCCCTGTATGGCTACACCTTC

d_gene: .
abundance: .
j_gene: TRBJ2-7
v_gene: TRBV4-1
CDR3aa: CASSQVDTGLNSYEQYF
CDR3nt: TGCGCCAGCAGCCAAGTTGATACAGGCCTCAACTCCTACGAGCAGTACTTC

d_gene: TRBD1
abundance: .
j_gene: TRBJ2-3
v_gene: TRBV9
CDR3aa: CASSVGGQGTDTQYF
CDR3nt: TGTGCCAGCAGCGTAGGAGGACAGGGAACAGATACGCAGTATTTT

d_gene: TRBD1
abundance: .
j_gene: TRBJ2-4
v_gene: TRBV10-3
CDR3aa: CAAPNKGQVTDLAKNIQYF
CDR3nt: TGTGCCGCCCCCAATAAGGGACAGGTAACTGATCTAGCCAAAAACATTCAGTACTTC

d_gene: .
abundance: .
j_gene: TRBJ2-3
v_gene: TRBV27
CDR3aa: CASSQTGWVADTQYF
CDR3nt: TGTGCCAGCAGCCAAACAGGGTGGGTGGCAGATACGCAGTATTTT

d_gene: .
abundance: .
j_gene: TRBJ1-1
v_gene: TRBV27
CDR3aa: CASSLGAGEAFF
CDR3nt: TGTGCCAGCAGTTTAGGGGCAGGCGAAGCTTTCTTT

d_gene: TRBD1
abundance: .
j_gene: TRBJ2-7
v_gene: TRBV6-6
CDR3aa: CASNPRQGSLYEQYF
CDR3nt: TGTGCCAGCAACCCCCGACAGGGCAGTTTATACGAGCAGTACTTC

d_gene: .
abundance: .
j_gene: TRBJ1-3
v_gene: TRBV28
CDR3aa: CASGDGGAQGNTIYF
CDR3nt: TGTGCCAGCGGGGATGGGGGGGCGCAGGGAAACACCATATATTTT

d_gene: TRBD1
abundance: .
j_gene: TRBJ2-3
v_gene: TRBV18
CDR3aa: CASSADRVPDTQYF
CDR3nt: TGTGCCAGCTCTGCAGACAGGGTCCCAGATACGCAGTATTTT

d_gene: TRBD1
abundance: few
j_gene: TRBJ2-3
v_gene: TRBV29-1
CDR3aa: CSVGGDRLNTDTQYF
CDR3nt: TGCAGCGTTGGGGGGGACAGGCTGAATACAGATACGCAGTATTTT

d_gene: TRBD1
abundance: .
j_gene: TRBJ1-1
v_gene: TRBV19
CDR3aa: CASTNRDRTEAFF
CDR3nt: TGTGCCAGTACTAACCGGGACAGGACTGAAGCTTTCTTT

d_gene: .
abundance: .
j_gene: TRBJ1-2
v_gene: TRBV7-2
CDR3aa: CASRFQGNYGYTF
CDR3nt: TGTGCCAGCAGATTCCAGGGGAACTATGGCTACACCTTC

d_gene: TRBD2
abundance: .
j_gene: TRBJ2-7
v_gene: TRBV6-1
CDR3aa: CASSDERGASYEQYF
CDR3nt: TGTGCCAGCAGTGATGAGCGGGGGGCCTCCTACGAGCAGTACTTC

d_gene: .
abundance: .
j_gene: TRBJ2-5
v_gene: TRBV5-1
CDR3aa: CASSFSSQETQYF
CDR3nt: TGCGCCAGCAGTTTTTCGAGCCAAGAGACCCAGTACTTC

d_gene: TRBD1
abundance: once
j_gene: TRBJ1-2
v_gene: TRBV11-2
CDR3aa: CASSLSTGQNYGYTF
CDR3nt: TGTGCCAGCAGCTTATCCACGGGACAGAACTATGGCTACACCTTC

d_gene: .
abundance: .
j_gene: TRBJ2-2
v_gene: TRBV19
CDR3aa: CASSMDGGNTGELFF
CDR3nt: TGTGCCAGTAGTATGGACGGGGGGAACACCGGGGAGCTGTTTTTT

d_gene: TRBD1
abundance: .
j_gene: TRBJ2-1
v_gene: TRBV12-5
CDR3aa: CASGTSSKGQGIDEQFF
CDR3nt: TGTGCTAGTGGGACCTCCTCCAAAGGACAGGGTATCGATGAGCAGTTCTTC

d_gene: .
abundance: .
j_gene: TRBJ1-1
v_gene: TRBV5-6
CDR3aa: CASSFRSTEAFF
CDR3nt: TGTGCCAGCAGCTTTCGGAGCACTGAAGCTTTCTTT

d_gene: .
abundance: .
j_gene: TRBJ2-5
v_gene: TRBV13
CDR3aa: CASSFGIGSTQYF
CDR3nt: TGTGCCAGCAGCTTCGGGATTGGATCGACCCAGTACTTC

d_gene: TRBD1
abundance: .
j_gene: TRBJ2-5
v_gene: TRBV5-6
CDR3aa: CASSSLTGGETQYF
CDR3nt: TGTGCCAGCAGCTCCCTCACAGGGGGAGAGACCCAGTACTTC

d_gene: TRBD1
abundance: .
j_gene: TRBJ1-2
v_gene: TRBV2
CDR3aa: CASTQGAYVDGYTF
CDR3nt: TGTGCCAGCACACAGGGGGCGTATGTTGATGGCTACACCTTC

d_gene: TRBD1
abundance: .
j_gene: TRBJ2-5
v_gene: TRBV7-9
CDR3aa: CASSSPGTGGAETQYF
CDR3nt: TGTGCCAGCAGCTCGCCCGGGACAGGGGGCGCGGAGACCCAGTACTTC

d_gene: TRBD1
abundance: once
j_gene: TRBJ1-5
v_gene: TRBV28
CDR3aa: CASSISDRTDQPQHF
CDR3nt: TGTGCCAGCAGCATCTCGGACAGGACAGACCAGCCCCAGCATTTT

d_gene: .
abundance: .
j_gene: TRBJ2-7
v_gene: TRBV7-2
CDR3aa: CASSLQGSAGEEQYF
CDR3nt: TGTGCCAGCAGCTTACAGGGGAGCGCGGGTGAAGAGCAGTACTTC

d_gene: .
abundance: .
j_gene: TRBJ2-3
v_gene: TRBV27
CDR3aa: CASRETGTGTQYF
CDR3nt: TGTGCCAGCAGGGAGACCGGGACTGGGACGCAGTATTTT

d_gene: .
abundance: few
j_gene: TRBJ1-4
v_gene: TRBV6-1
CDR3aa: CASSVGGWEKLFF
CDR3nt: TGTGCCAGCAGTGTCGGGGGGTGGGAAAAACTGTTTTTT

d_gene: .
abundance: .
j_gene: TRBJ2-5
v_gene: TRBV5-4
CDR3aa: CASSLELGQETQYF
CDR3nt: TGTGCCAGCAGCTTGGAGCTCGGCCAAGAGACCCAGTACTTC

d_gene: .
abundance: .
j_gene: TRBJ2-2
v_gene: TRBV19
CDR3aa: CASSRGGALGAGELFF
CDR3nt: TGTGCCAGTAGTCGAGGGGGGGCTCTGGGGGCCGGGGAGCTGTTTTTT

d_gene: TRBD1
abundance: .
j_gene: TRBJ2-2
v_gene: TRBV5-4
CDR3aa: CASSTGTGKTGELFF
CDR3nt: TGTGCCAGCAGCACGGGGACAGGGAAAACCGGGGAGCTGTTTTTT

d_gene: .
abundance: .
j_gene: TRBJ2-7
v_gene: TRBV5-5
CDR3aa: CASSLAEGTQTYEQYF
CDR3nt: TGTGCCAGCAGCTTGGCTGAGGGAACCCAGACCTACGAGCAGTACTTC